Included here is one TCR beta chain sequence, with context. What it binds is unknown. The source of the sample is a study of regulatory T cells in long-lasting Graves disease. Overall study findings and caveats: Newly diagnosed Graves' patients exceeded persistent ones in TCR diversity.

The V gene's germline CDR1 is SGDLS and CDR2 YYNGEE. Trimming took 0 bases from V and 2 from J, leaving 9 bases between them. This CDR3 has 14 amino acids. Described time point: newly diagnosed GD, antithyroid drugs for less than 3 months. PBMCs were the source of the RNA used for TCR sequencing. Researchers made TCR beta libraries by using iRepertoire HTBI primers and running Arm-PCR on CDR3 regions. One entry per CDR3 protein results from TCRdb running MiXCR on the multiplex PCR reads. The sample shows roughly 500,000 distinct CDR3 sequences, 14% of them seen only once. These data were also filed under a second study, of T cells in Graves' hyperthyroidism and ophthalmopathy. That study adds: First-round RT-PCR with HTBI primers amplified the TCR CDR3 region.

The specimen comprised peripheral blood mononuclear cells (PBMCs), sampled at new diagnosis, from a patient treated with antithyroid drugs. J is TRBJ2-7 and V is TRBV9; D might be TRBD2 (5 bases). The TCR sequence derives from a woman between 45 and 60 years old with Graves disease. The DNA for the CDR3 is TGTGCCAGCAGCGTAGATCCGGGGACCTACGAGCAGTACTTC. This gives the protein CASSVDPGTYEQYF.